The 15 T cell receptor beta chains below were found in one sample sequenced in a study of blood T cell repertoires in COVID-19. The repertoire was sequenced with immunoSEQ multiplex PCR; TCRdb's copy has only in-frame clones and lacks some. Among about 230,000 clones, roughly 76% were seen once, and the ten largest hold roughly 8%. Material: peripheral blood. The receptors shown here come from a woman of 80 years or more with COVID-19, enrolled during active disease.

The rearrangement joins TRBV2 to TRBJ1-3, with D tentatively TRBD1 (5 bases). Germline lookup yields CDR1 SNHLY and CDR2 FYNNEI. CDR3 size: 16 residues. Trimming pared 2 bases from V and 2 bases from J, leaving 13 bases between. The CDR3 nucleotides are TGTGCCAGCAGTGAAATTGGGGGGTCTGCTGGAAACACCATATATTTT. It yields the protein CASSEIGGSAGNTIYF. The whole variable domain, remainder taken from reference TRBV2 and TRBJ1-3, is EPEVTQTPSHQVTQMGQEVILRCVPISNHLYFYWYRQILGQKVEFLVSFYNNEISEKSEIFDDQFSVERPDGSNFTLKIRSTKLEDSAMYFCASSEIGGSAGNTIYFGEGSWLTVV.

V is TRBV5-1 and J is TRBJ2-7; 8 bases line up with TRBD1. The V and J ends lost 3 bases and 6 bases, in that order; junction bases with no gene match: 11. The CDR3 is 15 amino acids. Germline V gene sequence: CDR1 SGHRS, CDR2 YFSETQ. DNA of the CDR3: TGCGCCAGCAGCTGGACAGGGAGAGAAGGTAGCGAGCAGTACTTC. Its translation is CASSWTGREGSEQYF.

The chain couples TRBV9 to TRBJ2-7, with a possible D match to TRBD2 (6 bases). Germline assignment: CDR1 SGDLS and CDR2 YYNGEE. There are 15 residues in the CDR3. V was pared by 2 bases and J by 2 bases, with 14 bases between. CDR3 residues: CASSVSTGGTYEQYF. CDR3 DNA: TGTGCCAGCAGCGTGTCGACTGGCGGGACCTACGAGCAGTACTTC.

This clone was seen more than once but under ten times. The chain links TRBV5-1 to TRBJ1-2, with 7 nucleotides matching TRBD1. Losses at the gene ends were 4 bases for V and 5 bases for J; bases not matched to a gene: 8. Germline CDR1 and CDR2: SGHRS and YFSETQ. The CDR3 runs to 14 residues. Here the CDR3 DNA reads TGCGCCAGCAGCCCCGGGACAGCCAGGTATGGCTACACCTTC. Translating it yields CASSPGTARYGYTF. Full variable domain (remainder filled in from reference TRBV5-1 and TRBJ1-2): KAGVTQTPRYLIKTRGQQVTLSCSPISGHRSVSWYQQTPGQGLQFLFEYFSETQRNKGNFPGRFSGRQFSNSRSEMNVSTLELGDSALYLCASSPGTARYGYTFGSGTRLTVV.

The genes are TRBV14 and TRBJ2-5; D might be TRBD2 (6 bases). The germline V and J ends were trimmed by 3 bases and 5 bases, with 10 bases remaining between them. Per germline, CDR1 SGHDN and CDR2 FVKESK. CDR3 size: 13 residues. The CDR3, as DNA: TGTGCCAGCAGCCAGGGACTGCCGGAGACCCAGTACTTC. It is translated as CASSQGLPETQYF.

This clone was seen once. V is TRBV6-5 and J is TRBJ1-2; 7 positions match TRBD1. Per the germline V gene, CDR1 is MNHEY and CDR2 is SVGAGI. This CDR3 contains 14 residues. The junction had 7 bases not matched to a gene; V was cut back by 7 bases and J by 2 bases. The CDR3 DNA follows: TGTGCCAGCACCCAGGACAGGAGGAACTATGGCTACACCTTC. Translation gives CASTQDRRNYGYTF.

This chain connects TRBV6-5 to TRBJ2-4; weak D call: TRBD2 (5 bases). The length of the CDR3 is 14 residues. From germline, CDR1 is MNHEY and CDR2 SVGAGI. Trimming stripped 7 bases from V and 5 bases from J, with 15 bases between. The DNA for the CDR3 is TGTGCCAGCACAGAGAGAGGGCTAGAAAACATTCAGTACTTC. Translated: CASTERGLENIQYF.

The rearrangement links TRBV4-1 to TRBJ1-2; D is perhaps TRBD1 (5 bases). This CDR3 spans 13 amino acids. V was clipped by 0 bases and J by 8 bases, with 10 bases between them. Germline assignment: CDR1 MGHRA and CDR2 YSYEKL. CDR3 in DNA: TGCGCCAGCAGCCAAGATGACAGACGAGGCTACACCTTC. Amino acid sequence: CASSQDDRRGYTF.

The chain links TRBV5-5 to TRBJ2-3; TRBD2 aligns across 11 bases. CDR1 and CDR2 from the germline V gene are SGHKS and YYEKEE (reference sequence). J lost 0 bases, V lost 10 bases, and 10 bases had no gene match. The CDR3 covers 16 residues. CDR3 DNA: TGTGCCGGAAAGAGACTAGCGGGAACTAGCACAGATACGCAGTATTTT. Its protein product is CAGKRLAGTSTDTQYF.

The chain links TRBV9 to TRBJ2-1, with D unclear. Germline V lookup: CDR1 SGDLS, CDR2 YYNGEE. Trimming took 1 base from V and 2 from J, leaving 13 bases between them. The CDR3 covers 16 residues. The CDR3 loop is CASSVQLGGAYNEQFF. The CDR3 DNA reads as TGTGCCAGCAGCGTACAGCTTGGCGGAGCCTACAATGAGCAGTTCTTC.

The chain uses TRBV20-1 and TRBJ1-2; no clear D gene. Trimming pared 5 bases from V and 5 bases from J, leaving 9 bases between. The germline gives CDR1 DFQATT, CDR2 SNEGSKA (reference sequence). This CDR3 comprises 11 residues. CDR3 amino acids: CSASTDYGYTF. DNA for the CDR3: TGCAGTGCTTCGACTGATTATGGCTACACCTTC.

The chain combines TRBV3-1 (or the pseudogene TRBV3-2) with TRBJ2-1, with TRBD1 matching 7 bases. V lost 11 bases, J lost 10 bases, and 11 bases stayed unmatched. CDR1 LGHDT and CDR2 YNNKEL come from the germline V gene (reference sequence). The CDR3 runs to 12 residues. CDR3 protein: CASGTAPLEQFF. DNA for the CDR3: TGTGCCTCGGGGACAGCCCCTTTGGAGCAGTTCTTC.

The chain recombines TRBV29-1 with TRBJ1-2; D ambiguous. Trimming took off 7 bases at V and 3 bases at J, with 9 bases between the two ends. There are 11 residues in the CDR3. Germline V gene lookup returns CDR1 SQVTM and CDR2 ANQGSEA. CDR3 sequence: CSATDHYGYTF. The CDR3 bases are TGCAGCGCTACAGATCACTATGGCTACACCTTC.

The V gene is TRBV5-8, the J gene TRBJ2-1; a possible D gene is TRBD2 (5 bases). This CDR3 region has 14 residues. The germline V gene has CDR1 SGHTS and CDR2 YDEGEE. V lost 0 bases and J 6 bases, leaving 10 bases between the germline ends. CDR3 sequence reads: CASSLARTFNEQFF. The CDR3 DNA sequence: TGTGCCAGCAGCTTGGCACGGACTTTCAATGAGCAGTTCTTC.

In regard to this clone: The same CDR3 is also encoded by other DNA sequences in this sample. The chain recombines TRBV5-1 with TRBJ1-1; 8 bases are a match to TRBD1. V lost 4 bases and J lost 4; bases outside the gene matches: 6. The CDR3 covers 14 residues. CDR1 is SGHRS, CDR2 YFSETQ, per germline. CDR3 DNA sequence: TGCGCCAGCAGCACGGGAACAGGGGGCACTGAAGCTTTCTTT. Translating gives CASSTGTGGTEAFF. The full variable domain, completed using reference TRBV5-1 and TRBJ1-1, is KAGVTQTPRYLIKTRGQQVTLSCSPISGHRSVSWYQQTPGQGLQFLFEYFSETQRNKGNFPGRFSGRQFSNSRSEMNVSTLELGDSALYLCASSTGTGGTEAFFGQGTRLTVV.